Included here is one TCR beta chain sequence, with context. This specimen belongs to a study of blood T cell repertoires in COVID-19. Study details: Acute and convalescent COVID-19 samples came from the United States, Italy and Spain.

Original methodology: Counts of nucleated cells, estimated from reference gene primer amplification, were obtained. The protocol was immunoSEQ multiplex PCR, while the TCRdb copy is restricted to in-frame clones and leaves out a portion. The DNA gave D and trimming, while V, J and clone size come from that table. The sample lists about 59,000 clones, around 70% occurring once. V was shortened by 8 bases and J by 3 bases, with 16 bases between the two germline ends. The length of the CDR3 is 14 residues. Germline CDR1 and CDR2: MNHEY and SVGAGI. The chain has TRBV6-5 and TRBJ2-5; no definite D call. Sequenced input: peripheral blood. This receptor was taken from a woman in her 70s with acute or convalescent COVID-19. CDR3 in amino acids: CASQTFRVEETQYF. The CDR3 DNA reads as TGTGCCAGCCAAACGTTTCGAGTAGAAGAGACCCAGTACTTC.